These T cell receptor beta chains were read from a single sample in a study of T cell repertoires in cytomegalovirus infection. TCRdb re-analysed the reads in MiXCR, keeping a single row per CDR3 protein. The data contain around 250,000 distinct CDR3 sequences, about a sixth of them seen just once; the ten biggest clones take up more than 45%. The specimen sequenced was CD8+ T cells from PBMCs. These receptors were taken from a human donor in good health (CMV status not recorded). Some clones in this sample may be carry-over from other donors' samples. Each CDR3 is given with its conserved first and last residue. The D gene is left open where the match is weak. Where a row states a size, it is once, few, many or the class of an expanded clone; other rows omit it.

many	-	TRBV7-2	TRBJ1-1	TGTGCCAGCAGGTGGACGGTGAACACTGAAGCTTTCTTT	CASRWTVNTEAFF
many	-	TRBV28	TRBJ1-2	TGTGCCAGCAGCCCCGGACCCATGCATTACACCTTC	CASSPGPMHYTF
few	TRBD2	TRBV7-9	TRBJ2-7	TGTGCCAGCAGCACAACCGGGGGGGGAGCGTCCTACGAGCAGTACTTC	CASSTTGGGASYEQYF
many	TRBD1	TRBV7-8	TRBJ1-1	TGTGCCAGCAGCACAAAGGACAGGAGGGGTGAAGCTTTCTTT	CASSTKDRRGEAFF
-	-	TRBV11-2	TRBJ2-7	TGTGCCAGCAGCTTGGTCGCCAGTGGGGCCTACGAGCAGTACTTC	CASSLVASGAYEQYF
many	-	TRBV7-2	TRBJ2-7	TGTGCCAGCAGCTTTATAGGGTCGTTTAACGAGCAGTACTTC	CASSFIGSFNEQYF
many	-	TRBV12-3/TRBV12-4	TRBJ2-7	TGTGCCAGCAGTTCGGGACCTTCCTCGGTGCAGTACTTC	CASSSGPSSVQYF
many	-	TRBV28	TRBJ2-3	TGTGCCAGCAGTTTCTTTGTGGATACGCAGTATTTT	CASSFFVDTQYF
many	TRBD1	TRBV14	TRBJ1-3	TGTGCCAGCAGCCCCTACAGGGGGACGTATGGAAACACCATATATTTT	CASSPYRGTYGNTIYF
few	TRBD2	TRBV5-6	TRBJ2-1	TGTGCCAGCACCCCGGGACTAGCGGAGCCCTACAATGAGCAGTTCTTC	CASTPGLAEPYNEQFF
many	TRBD1	TRBV7-2	TRBJ1-6	TGTGCCAGCAGCGAAATCGGGACAGGTGATTGGAATTCACCCCTCCACTTT	CASSEIGTGDWNSPLHF
-	-	TRBV6-1	TRBJ2-2	TGTGCCAGCAGTAAAGTAGGGCCTCCCTTCGAGGAGCTGTTTTTT	CASSKVGPPFEELFF
many	TRBD1	TRBV7-9	TRBJ1-1	TGTGCCAGCAGGAAACAGGACAGGATGAACACTGAAGCTTTCTTT	CASRKQDRMNTEAFF
-	TRBD1	TRBV7-6	TRBJ2-5	TGTGCCAGCAGCTCTTGGGGACAGGAGACCCAGTACTTC	CASSSWGQETQYF
many	-	TRBV5-1	TRBJ2-6	TGCGCCAGCAGCCTAGGGGGGCCCAACGTCCTGACTTTC	CASSLGGPNVLTF
many	-	TRBV14	TRBJ1-3	TGTGCCAGCAGCCAAGATCACCGGGGGCGAGATCGAAACACCATATATTTT	CASSQDHRGRDRNTIYF
-	-	TRBV6-5	TRBJ2-2	TGTGCCAGCAGTTACTCTACAGGCGGCCGGGAGCTGTTTTTT	CASSYSTGGRELFF
few	TRBD1	TRBV29-1	TRBJ2-6	TGCAGCGTTGTAGCCGTGACAGGGGACTCTGGGGCCAACGTCCTGACTTTC	CSVVAVTGDSGANVLTF
few	-	TRBV12-3/TRBV12-4	TRBJ1-5	TGTGCCAGCAGTTTCCAGGGGAACCACAATCAGCCCCAGCATTTT	CASSFQGNHNQPQHF
-	-	TRBV6-5	TRBJ2-1	TGTGCCAGCAGTTTCCAGGGATCAGTCAATGAGCAGTTCTTC	CASSFQGSVNEQFF
few	-	TRBV28	TRBJ1-4	TGTGCCAGCAATATGGAGGCTAATGAAAAACTGTTTTTT	CASNMEANEKLFF
many	TRBD2	TRBV7-8	TRBJ2-2	TGTGCCAGCAGCTTACTACGACTAGCTCGGCAGAACACCGGGGAGCTGTTTTTT	CASSLLRLARQNTGELFF
many	-	TRBV7-9	TRBJ1-5	TGTGCCAGCAGCACACCGATGGGTCCCCAGCATTTT	CASSTPMGPQHF
many	TRBD2	TRBV7-6	TRBJ2-3	TGTGCCAGCAGCTCCCCCCACGCCCCGGGAGGAGATACGCAGTATTTT	CASSSPHAPGGDTQYF
-	-	TRBV15	TRBJ1-1	TGTGCCACCAGCAGAGATGGATGGGAGGGTACTGAAGCTTTCTTT	CATSRDGWEGTEAFF
-	-	TRBV7-9	TRBJ1-4	TGTGCCAGCAGCTTTATCGGGGGTGAAAAACTGTTTTTT	CASSFIGGEKLFF
many	-	TRBV7-9	TRBJ2-7	TGTGCCAGCAGCTTCTGGGAGAACTACGAGCAGTACTTC	CASSFWENYEQYF
many	TRBD2	TRBV6-5	TRBJ2-6	TGTGCCAGCAGTTACTGGGTAGCGGGGGGGCCGGGTGGGGCCAACGTCCTGACTTTC	CASSYWVAGGPGGANVLTF
many	TRBD1	TRBV6-1	TRBJ2-7	TGTGCCAGCAGCCCCGAACAGGGGATTACCTACGAGCAGTACTTC	CASSPEQGITYEQYF
many	-	TRBV7-2	TRBJ2-1	TGTGCCAGCAGCTTGGGGCTGGCCGCTTACAATGAGCAGTTCTTC	CASSLGLAAYNEQFF
many	-	TRBV6-2/TRBV6-3	TRBJ1-2	TGTGCCAGCAGTGAGGGACGGATTAACTATGGCTACACCTTC	CASSEGRINYGYTF
few	-	TRBV19	TRBJ1-2	TGTGCCAGCGGGTTTCGGCGAGCTAACTATGGCTACACCTTC	CASGFRRANYGYTF
-	-	TRBV4-1	TRBJ1-1	TGCGCCAGCAGCCAAGATACAGAGAAGGCTTTCTTT	CASSQDTEKAFF
many	TRBD1	TRBV11-2	TRBJ1-2	TGTGCCAGCAGCCCGAGACAGGGACGGCATGGCTACACCTTC	CASSPRQGRHGYTF
many	TRBD2	TRBV7-2	TRBJ2-1	TGTGCCGTCGAGCGGGGGGGCCCCTACAATGAGCAGTTCTTC	CAVERGGPYNEQFF
few	TRBD1	TRBV4-3	TRBJ1-1	TGCGCCAGCAGCCAACTGACAGGGACCACTGAAGCTTTCTTT	CASSQLTGTTEAFF
-	TRBD1	TRBV6-6	TRBJ1-2	TGTGCCAGCAGTTACTCGTTTGTAGGGACAGGGCAATTCTATGGCTACACCTTC	CASSYSFVGTGQFYGYTF
few	-	TRBV6-5	TRBJ1-5	TGTGCCAGCAGTTACTCGGGACCCAATCAGCCCCAGCATTTT	CASSYSGPNQPQHF
many	-	TRBV7-6	TRBJ2-1	TGTGCCAGCAGCTCAAAGTGGGATGAGCAGTTCTTC	CASSSKWDEQFF
once	-	TRBV5-1	TRBJ1-1	TGCGCCAGCAGTCCTCCCGGGAGTCCTGAAGCTTTCTTT	CASSPPGSPEAFF